What follows are 24 T cell receptor beta chains derived from one specimen sequenced in a study of cytomegalovirus exposure and HLA in healthy donors. It was with 60 Vbeta and 13 Jbeta primers that the PCR ran. TCRdb's table, derived via immunoSEQ multiplex PCR, lists solely in-frame clones and lacks some. The repertoire includes about 70,000 clones, 86% of them detected once, and roughly 2% sits in the top ten. What was sequenced was PBMCs. Source of these receptors: a young woman in good health and CMV-seronegative.

The chain employs TRBV19 and TRBJ2-5; TRBD2 matches at 10 bases. V lost 7 bases, J lost 5 bases, and 16 bases stayed unmatched. The CDR3 has 17 amino acids. Germline V gives CDR1 LNHDA, CDR2 SQIVND (reference sequence). The CDR3 spells CASNRGPSGSTSETQYF. For the CDR3, the DNA is TGTGCCAGTAATAGGGGGCCTAGCGGGAGTACCAGCGAGACCCAGTACTTC.

The chain has TRBV4-2 and TRBJ1-4, with 10 bases that match TRBD1. Germline V gene lookup returns CDR1 LGHNA and CDR2 YNFKEQ. The CDR3 has 16 amino acids. J gave up 7 bases and V 4 bases, and 9 bases lay outside the gene matches. The CDR3 region is CASSRTSGQGLEKLFF. The DNA for the CDR3 is TGTGCCAGCAGCCGGACGTCGGGACAGGGGCTTGAAAAACTGTTTTTT.

The chain has TRBV15 and TRBJ2-5, with D unresolved. V was clipped by 1 base and J by 0 bases, with 12 bases between them. The germline gives CDR1 LNHNV, CDR2 YYDKDF (reference sequence). CDR3 length: 16 amino acids. The CDR3 is CATSRVHTTYQETQYF. CDR3 sequence (DNA): TGTGCCACCAGCAGAGTACATACAACGTACCAAGAGACCCAGTACTTC.

V gene TRBV27 combines with J gene TRBJ2-7; a possible D gene is TRBD1 (6 bases). CDR3 length: 14 amino acids. Germline CDR1 reads MNHEY; CDR2 reads SMNVEV (reference sequence). V was trimmed by 6 bases and J by 2 bases, leaving 14 bases between them. The CDR3 loop is CASSETGPAYEQYF. The CDR3 bases are TGTGCCAGCAGCGAGACAGGTCCTGCCTACGAGCAGTACTTC.

This clone turned up a few times. The chain carries TRBV5-6 and TRBJ2-7, with 8 bases lining up with TRBD2. The V and J ends lost 2 bases and 2 bases, in that order; junction bases with no gene match: 3. The CDR3 sequence is 14 residues long. From germline, CDR1 is SGHDT and CDR2 YYEEEE. The DNA of the CDR3 is TGTGCCAGCAGCTTCGGGACTAGTCCCTACGAGCAGTACTTC. Protein sequence: CASSFGTSPYEQYF.

The chain joins TRBV29-1 to TRBJ2-3; weak D call: TRBD2 (5 bases). Per germline, CDR1 SQVTM and CDR2 ANQGSEA. This CDR3 is 13 amino acids long. V lost 5 bases and J lost 3, with 12 bases in between. The CDR3 DNA reads as TGCAGCGTTTCCGGGGTTATGACAGATACGCAGTATTTT. Its protein product is CSVSGVMTDTQYF.

V and J are TRBV18 and TRBJ2-5; TRBD2 might be the D (6 bases). Germline CDR1 KGHSH, CDR2 LQKENI. There are 15 residues in the CDR3. Deletions cut 2 bases from V and 4 bases from J, with 14 bases between. CDR3 sequence: CASSPTFGGAETQYF. In DNA, the CDR3 is TGTGCCAGCTCACCAACTTTTGGAGGGGCAGAGACCCAGTACTTC.

This rearrangement joins TRBV19 to TRBJ2-4; 7 bases agree with TRBD2. The CDR3 contains 16 residues. V was clipped by 8 bases and J by 6 bases; unmatched bases: 16. CDR1 and CDR2 (germline): LNHDA, SQIVND (reference sequence). This chain's CDR3 is CASRAGGGGSGNIQYF. In DNA form, the CDR3 reads TGTGCCAGTCGAGCTGGGGGAGGCGGGAGCGGAAACATTCAGTACTTC.

This rearrangement joins TRBV27 to TRBJ2-6, with 10 bases aligning to TRBD1. Looked up from germline, CDR1 is MNHEY and CDR2 is SMNVEV (reference sequence). V gave up 5 bases and J gave up 1 base; unmatched junction bases: 11. The CDR3 consists of 19 residues. CDR3 region: CASSITTGTGVSGANVLTF. For the CDR3, the DNA is TGTGCCAGCAGTATTACAACCGGGACAGGGGTTTCTGGGGCCAACGTCCTGACTTTC.

The V and J genes are TRBV11-3 and TRBJ1-2; weak D call: TRBD1 (5 bases). The length of the CDR3 is 15 residues. Germline V CDR1 and CDR2: SGHNT, YENEEA. Trimming removed 2 bases at V and 4 bases at J, with 14 bases between. The chain's CDR3 is CASSLSGGGSYGYTF. In nucleotides, the CDR3 is TGTGCCAGCAGCTTATCTGGGGGAGGGAGCTATGGCTACACCTTC.

V gene TRBV14 combines with J gene TRBJ2-3; possibly TRBD2 for D (5 bases). Germline CDR1 is SGHDN and CDR2 is FVKESK. The V gene lost 0 bases and the J gene lost 4 bases, with 11 bases spanning the gap. The CDR3 length is 15 residues. In nucleotides, the CDR3 is TGTGCCAGCAGCCAAGAGGGAGAGCGGCCAGATACGCAGTATTTT. It translates to CASSQEGERPDTQYF.

The chain recombines TRBV5-8 with TRBJ1-5, with D perhaps matching TRBD1 (6 bases). Looked up from germline, CDR1 is SGHTS and CDR2 is YDEGEE. The CDR3 totals 14 residues. Trimming took 3 bases from V and 9 from J, leaving 16 bases between them. The CDR3 spells CASSWRQVPAPQHF. As DNA, the CDR3 is TGTGCCAGCAGCTGGAGACAGGTACCGGCGCCCCAGCATTTT.

This sequence joins TRBV7-2 and TRBJ2-3; the match to TRBD2 covers 7 bases. CDR1 and CDR2 from the germline V gene are SGHTA and FQGNSA. The CDR3 has 18 residues. The junction had 13 bases not matched to a gene; V was cut back by 2 bases and J by 2 bases. The DNA of the CDR3 is TGTGCCAGCAGCTTACTAGCACGCGGGACTACCCCCACAGATACGCAGTATTTT. As protein: CASSLLARGTTPTDTQYF.

The J gene is TRBJ2-1, the V gene TRBV7-9, with 8 bases aligning to TRBD2. Per the germline V gene, CDR1 is SEHNR and CDR2 is FQNEAQ (reference sequence). This CDR3 is 13 amino acids long. V lost 7 bases to trimming and J lost 7 bases; unmatched junction nucleotides: 6. Here the CDR3 DNA reads TGTGCCAGCATCGAGCGGGAGTATAATGAGCAGTTCTTC. This gives the protein CASIEREYNEQFF.

The chain combines TRBV27 with TRBJ2-2, with 14 bases identical to TRBD2. V was pared by 5 bases and J by 5 bases, with 10 bases of the junction left unmatched. Germline values: CDR1 MNHEY, CDR2 SMNVEV (reference sequence). The CDR3 contains 18 residues. CDR3 region: CASSPHPGTSGSTGELFF. The CDR3 DNA reads as TGTGCCAGCAGTCCTCATCCCGGGACTAGCGGGAGTACCGGGGAGCTGTTTTTT.

This chain uses TRBV11-3 with TRBJ1-1; TRBD1 matches at 7 bases. Germline-derived CDR1 and CDR2 are SGHNT and YENEEA. The J segment lost 3 bases and the V segment lost 1 base, leaving 8 bases of the junction unmatched. The CDR3 extends over 16 amino acids. The CDR3 reads CASSLGKGGWDTEAFF. The CDR3 DNA sequence: TGTGCCAGCAGCTTAGGAAAAGGGGGCTGGGACACTGAAGCTTTCTTT.

This clone was seen a handful of times. The rearrangement joins TRBV11-3 to TRBJ2-1; 16 bases fit TRBD2. Germline lookup yields CDR1 SGHNT and CDR2 YENEEA. The CDR3 has 14 amino acids. The junction had 3 bases not matched to a gene; V was cut back by 0 bases and J by 16 bases. CDR3 DNA sequence: TGTGCCAGCAGCTTAGAGGGACTAGCGGGAGGGCCTTTCTTC. Its protein is CASSLEGLAGGPFF.

The CDR3 DNA reads TGTGCCAGCAGTTCGACGGGGAGGACTAATGAAAAACTGTTTTTT. Translated, it gives CASSSTGRTNEKLFF. This rearrangement joins TRBV6-5 to TRBJ1-4, with D unclear. The V gene's germline CDR1 is MNHEY and CDR2 SVGAGI. V lost 4 bases, J lost 2 bases, and 11 bases lay in between. CDR3 length: 15 residues.

This clone turned up a few times. The J gene is TRBJ1-3, the V gene TRBV19, with 8 bases matching TRBD1. The germline CDR1 and CDR2 sequences are LNHDA and SQIVND (reference sequence). The CDR3 contains 15 residues. V trimming: 3 bases; J trimming: 5 bases; junction bases outside the gene matches: 6. CDR3 nucleotides: TGTGCCAGTAGTATTGGGTCAGGGGGCCGAAACACCATATATTTT. It yields the protein CASSIGSGGRNTIYF.

The chain has TRBV6-1 and TRBJ1-4; a possible D gene is TRBD1 (5 bases). CDR3 length: 15 residues. Trimming cost V 1 base and J 5 bases, with 11 bases left between them. Germline CDR1 is MNHNS and CDR2 is SASEGT. The CDR3 sequence is CASSEEDGGNEKLFF. CDR3 bases: TGTGCCAGCAGTGAAGAAGATGGGGGGAATGAAAAACTGTTTTTT.

The chain joins TRBV29-1 to TRBJ2-2; TRBD1 matches 10 bases. Losses at the gene ends were 7 bases for V and 4 bases for J; bases not matched to a gene: 3. The germline V gene has CDR1 SQVTM and CDR2 ANQGSEA. This CDR3 is built from 13 residues. This chain's CDR3 is CSGDRGGTGELFF. The CDR3 region has the DNA TGCAGCGGGGACAGGGGAGGCACCGGGGAGCTGTTTTTT.

This clone was seen a few times. CDR3 in DNA: TGTGCCAGCATTAGCCTTAGCAATCAGCCCCAGCATTTT. This gives the protein CASISLSNQPQHF. The chain combines TRBV6-1 with TRBJ1-5, with D unclear. The length of the CDR3 is 13 residues. V lost 7 bases and J 0 bases, leaving 7 bases between the germline ends. Germline assignment: CDR1 MNHNS and CDR2 SASEGT.

The chain links TRBV5-4 to TRBJ2-1; D ambiguous. Germline values: CDR1 SGHNT, CDR2 YYREEE (reference sequence). Trimming cost V 2 bases and J 8 bases, with 11 bases left between them. The CDR3 spans 13 residues. The DNA for the CDR3 is TGTGCCAGCAGCTTTAGAGGTGGCGATGAGCAGTTCTTC. Translated, it gives CASSFRGGDEQFF.

This chain links TRBV11-3 with TRBJ2-5, with 8 bases fitting TRBD2. Germline V gives CDR1 SGHNT, CDR2 YENEEA. V gave up 4 bases and J gave up 3 bases; unmatched junction bases: 4. The CDR3 consists of 14 residues. The CDR3 region is CASSSSGSEETQYF. Written as DNA, the CDR3 is TGTGCCAGCAGCTCGAGCGGGAGTGAAGAGACCCAGTACTTC.